This TCR beta chain appears in the sequencing data of a study of blood T cell repertoires in COVID-19. V lost 4 bases and J lost 0; bases outside the gene matches: 7. CDR1 and CDR2 (germline): MGHRA, YSYEKL. CDR3 length equals 17 residues. Repertoires were generated with immunoSEQ multiplex PCR, while TCRdb's copy carries only in-frame clones and drops some. The sample contains around 180,000 clones, 70% to 90% of which appear only once. This clone was found once. This chain joins TRBV4-1 and TRBJ1-4; 8 positions agree with TRBD1. The receptor was derived from a young woman with acute or convalescent COVID-19. The sample taken for sequencing was peripheral blood. The CDR3 nucleotides are TGCGCCAGCAGCCGGACAGGGAAGGGGGCAACTAATGAAAAACTGTTTTTT. As protein: CASSRTGKGATNEKLFF.